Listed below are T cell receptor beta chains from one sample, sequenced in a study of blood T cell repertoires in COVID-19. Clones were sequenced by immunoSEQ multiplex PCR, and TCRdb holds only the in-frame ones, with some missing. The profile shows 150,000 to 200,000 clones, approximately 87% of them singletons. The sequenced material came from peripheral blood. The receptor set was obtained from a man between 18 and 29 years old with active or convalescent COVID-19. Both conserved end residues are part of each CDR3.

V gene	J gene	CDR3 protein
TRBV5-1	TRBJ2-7	CASSLTGLAGKAYEQYF
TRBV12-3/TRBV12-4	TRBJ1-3	CASSFTGGNTIYF
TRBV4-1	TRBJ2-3	CASRRPGSGGNTDTQYF
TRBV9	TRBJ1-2	CASSVDGGGYGYTF
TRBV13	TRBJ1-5	CASSSGTGVQPQHF
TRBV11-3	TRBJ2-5	CASSQGTNQETQYF
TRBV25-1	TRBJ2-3	CASSELSRAASTDTQYF
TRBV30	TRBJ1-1	CAWGRGVTEAFF
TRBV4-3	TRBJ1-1	CASSQATRVRGANTEAFF
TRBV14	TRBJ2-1	CASSPGLAGGSEQFF
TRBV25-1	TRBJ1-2	CASSPSGAGYTF
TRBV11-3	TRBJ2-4	CASSAGHSLAKNIQYF
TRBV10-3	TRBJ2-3	CAISESAEYTDTQYF
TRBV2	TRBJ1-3	CASGDSGSGNTIYF
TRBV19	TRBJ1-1	CASFQGENTEAFF
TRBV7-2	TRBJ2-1	CASSQTGAPYNEQFF
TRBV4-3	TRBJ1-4	CASSQVQDIEEKLFF
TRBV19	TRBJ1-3	CASRGNTIYF
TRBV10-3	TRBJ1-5	CAISESRDSLHF
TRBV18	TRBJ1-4	CASSSQGSNEKLFF
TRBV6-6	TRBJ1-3	CASRTGGSGNTIYF
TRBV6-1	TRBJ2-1	CASSDRQGVNNEQFF
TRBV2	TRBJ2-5	CASRDREETQYF
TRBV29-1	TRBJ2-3	CSPRRGDTQYF
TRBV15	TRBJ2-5	CATSRGVGAGEETQYF
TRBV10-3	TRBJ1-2	CAITRVKDTTNYGYTF
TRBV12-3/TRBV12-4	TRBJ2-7	CASSLGQGEQYF
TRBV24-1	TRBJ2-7	CATRGPNSEQYF
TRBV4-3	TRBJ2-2	CASSRGETSGYTGELFF
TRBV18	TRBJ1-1	CASSPGRVGITEAFF
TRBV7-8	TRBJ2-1	CASRGEREPYNEQFF